A selection of T cell receptor beta chains follows, all from one sample in a study of T cells in Graves' hyperthyroidism and ophthalmopathy. MiXCR, run by TCRdb on the multiplex PCR reads, gives a single entry per CDR3 protein. The data show hundreds of thousands of distinct CDR3 sequences, less than 20% seen once. Sequenced input: blood. Receptor source: a man between 35 and 55 years old with Graves' ophthalmopathy. Both conserved end residues are part of each CDR3. Fields, in order: J gene, V gene, D gene, clone size, CDR3 protein, CDR3 DNA. D genes are given only for firm matches. Size is stated for part of the rows, as once, few or many counts, or as a class when the clone is expanded.

TRBJ2-7	TRBV7-2	-	-	CASSLVGTLRNEQYF	TGTGCCAGCAGCTTAGTCGGGACTCTGAGAAATGAGCAGTACTTC
TRBJ2-7	TRBV4-1	TRBD1	-	CASSYRQGSSHEQYF	TGCGCCAGCAGCTATCGACAGGGTTCGTCCCACGAGCAGTACTTC
TRBJ2-5	TRBV13	-	few	CASSPYPGTKETQYF	TGTGCCAGCAGTCCCTATCCCGGGACAAAGGAGACCCAGTACTTC
TRBJ2-3	TRBV10-3	-	many	CAISDPSGTDTQYF	TGTGCCATCAGTGATCCTAGCGGCACAGATACGCAGTATTTT
TRBJ2-1	TRBV29-1	-	-	CSSFANEQFF	TGCAGCTCCTTCGCCAATGAGCAGTTCTTC
TRBJ1-1	TRBV30	-	-	CAWSLTGSYTEAFF	TGTGCCTGGAGTCTTACAGGGTCGTACACTGAAGCTTTCTTT
TRBJ2-3	TRBV20-1	-	-	CSARRTADTQYF	TGCAGTGCTAGGAGAACGGCAGATACGCAGTATTTT
TRBJ2-7	TRBV7-8	-	few	CASTVWGKGEQYF	TGTGCCAGCACGGTATGGGGAAAAGGCGAGCAGTACTTC
TRBJ2-1	TRBV7-2	TRBD2	many	CASSPNSGIVNNEQFF	TGTGCCAGCAGCCCCAATAGCGGGATTGTGAACAATGAGCAGTTCTTC
TRBJ2-4	TRBV28	TRBD1	many	CASSLWGQPNIQYF	TGTGCCAGCAGTTTATGGGGACAGCCAAACATTCAGTACTTC
TRBJ2-1	TRBV2	-	many	CASTIRASVSYNEQFF	TGTGCCAGCACCATTAGGGCTAGCGTGTCCTACAATGAGCAGTTCTTC
TRBJ2-5	TRBV5-4	-	-	CASSLPGALMETQYF	TGTGCCAGCAGCTTGCCGGGGGCCCTGATGGAGACCCAGTACTTC
TRBJ2-5	TRBV12-3/TRBV12-4	-	-	CASSSFRETQYF	TGTGCCAGCAGTTCCTTTCGGGAGACCCAGTACTTC
TRBJ1-5	TRBV28	-	-	CASQQGLDQPQHF	TGTGCCAGCCAACAGGGTTTGGATCAGCCCCAGCATTTT
TRBJ1-1	TRBV30	TRBD1	-	CAWSWTGGWTEAFF	TGTGCCTGGAGCTGGACAGGGGGATGGACTGAAGCTTTCTTT
TRBJ1-2	TRBV20-1	-	few	CSARDRTATYGYTF	TGCAGTGCTAGAGATCGGACAGCTACCTATGGCTACACCTTC
TRBJ2-2	TRBV24-1	TRBD1	-	CATSDLPLRQGGTGELFF	TGTGCCACCAGTGATTTGCCGTTGCGACAGGGTGGCACCGGGGAGCTGTTTTTT
TRBJ2-5	TRBV3-1	TRBD2	few	CASSPGLAGGEETQYF	TGTGCCAGCAGCCCGGGACTAGCGGGAGGAGAGGAGACCCAGTACTTC
TRBJ2-1	TRBV30	-	many	CAWSVSDEQFF	TGTGCCTGGAGTGTATCGGATGAGCAGTTCTTC
TRBJ2-1	TRBV24-1	-	-	CATRGGPSSYNEQFF	TGTGCCACCAGAGGGGGACCCAGCTCCTACAATGAGCAGTTCTTC
TRBJ1-5	TRBV6-1	TRBD1	-	CASIPSGTGGTPQHF	TGTGCCAGCATCCCCTCCGGGACAGGGGGAACGCCCCAGCATTTT
TRBJ2-1	TRBV9	-	few	CASSDEGASYNEQFF	TGTGCCAGCAGCGACGAGGGAGCGTCCTACAATGAGCAGTTCTTC
TRBJ1-5	TRBV19	-	-	CASSIGGSGEPQHF	TGTGCCAGTAGTATAGGGGGTTCGGGGGAGCCCCAGCATTTT
TRBJ2-6	TRBV28	-	many	CASSFPAGGANVLTF	TGTGCCAGCAGTTTCCCTGCGGGTGGGGCCAACGTCCTGACTTTC
TRBJ2-7	TRBV20-1	TRBD1	many	CSAPPGTAYEQYF	TGCAGTGCTCCACCTGGGACAGCCTACGAGCAGTACTTC
TRBJ1-5	TRBV5-5	-	once	CASSPGVQNQPQHF	TGTGCCAGCAGCCCAGGGGTCCAAAATCAGCCCCAGCATTTT
TRBJ2-7	TRBV12-3/TRBV12-4	-	many	CASSLGGTTPTYEQYF	TGTGCCAGCAGTTTAGGGGGGACAACCCCTACCTACGAGCAGTACTTC
TRBJ2-1	TRBV5-1	-	-	CASSLLSGEGNEQFF	TGCGCCAGCAGCTTGCTCTCAGGGGAGGGCAATGAGCAGTTCTTC
TRBJ2-5	TRBV3-1	TRBD2	many	CASSQPVAGGETQYF	TGTGCCAGCAGTCAACCCGTGGCGGGAGGAGAGACCCAGTACTTC
TRBJ1-5	TRBV30	-	-	CAWSGGGGGNQPQHF	TGTGCCTGGAGTGGAGGGGGAGGGGGCAATCAGCCCCAGCATTTT
TRBJ1-5	TRBV2	-	-	CASSDGGRFGQPQHF	TGTGCCAGCAGTGACGGGGGAAGGTTCGGGCAGCCCCAGCATTTT
TRBJ2-3	TRBV11-2	-	many	CASRLSTDTQYF	TGTGCCAGCAGACTTAGCACAGATACGCAGTATTTT
TRBJ2-5	TRBV20-1	TRBD2	-	CSARGGGTSYQYF	TGCAGTGCTAGGGGCGGGGGGACTAGCTACCAGTACTTC
TRBJ2-1	TRBV6-1	-	few	CASSPRQSEQFF	TGTGCCAGCAGTCCCCGGCAAAGCGAGCAGTTCTTC
TRBJ2-1	TRBV9	TRBD2	once	CASSDTGTSGRGHEQFF	TGTGCCAGCAGCGACACCGGGACTAGCGGGAGAGGGCATGAGCAGTTCTTC
TRBJ2-1	TRBV6-1	TRBD1	-	CASKMGQGKYEQFF	TGTGCCAGCAAGATGGGACAGGGAAAATATGAGCAGTTCTTC
TRBJ1-1	TRBV19	TRBD1	many	CASSLRTGTALTEAFF	TGTGCCAGTAGTCTAAGGACAGGGACGGCACTCACTGAAGCTTTCTTT
TRBJ1-3	TRBV12-3/TRBV12-4	-	-	CASSLNTIYF	TGTGCCAGCAGTTTAAACACCATATATTTT
TRBJ2-7	TRBV28	-	many	CASSMGHYEQYF	TGTGCCAGCAGCATGGGGCATTACGAGCAGTACTTC
TRBJ2-5	TRBV11-2	TRBD2	-	CASSLGGGDGETQYF	TGTGCCAGCAGCTTAGGCGGGGGGGATGGGGAGACCCAGTACTTC
TRBJ2-7	TRBV5-1	-	-	CASSLAPGETYEQYF	TGCGCCAGCAGCTTGGCCCCCGGGGAAACCTACGAGCAGTACTTC
TRBJ1-2	TRBV20-1	-	-	CSLSSTVYTF	TGCAGTCTTTCCTCGACTGTCTACACCTTC
TRBJ2-5	TRBV12-3/TRBV12-4	TRBD2	many	CASSSPSGGETQYF	TGTGCCAGCAGTAGCCCTAGCGGGGGCGAGACCCAGTACTTC
TRBJ2-5	TRBV7-2	TRBD2	many	CASSPSGSWETQYF	TGTGCCAGCAGCCCTAGCGGGAGTTGGGAGACCCAGTACTTC
TRBJ2-3	TRBV7-7	TRBD2	many	CASSLGALAGGTDTQYF	TGTGCTAGCAGCTTAGGAGCGCTAGCGGGGGGCACAGATACGCAGTATTTT
TRBJ2-1	TRBV6-1	-	once	CASSPGPLLYNEQFF	TGTGCCAGCAGTCCCGGACCGCTGCTCTACAATGAGCAGTTCTTC
TRBJ2-7	TRBV6-1	TRBD2	many	CASSEVAGVSMWTYEQYF	TGTGCCAGCAGTGAAGTCGCGGGGGTCTCGATGTGGACGTACGAGCAGTACTTC
TRBJ1-4	TRBV20-1	-	few	CSARDKGEKLFF	TGCAGTGCTAGAGATAAAGGGGAAAAACTGTTTTTT
TRBJ2-5	TRBV2	-	-	CASSVGQRRGQETQYF	TGTGCCAGCAGTGTGGGTCAGCGGAGGGGGCAAGAGACCCAGTACTTC
TRBJ2-1	TRBV20-1	TRBD2	-	CSASRELGEQFF	TGCAGTGCTTCGCGGGAGTTGGGTGAGCAGTTCTTC
TRBJ2-1	TRBV19	-	-	CASSPPRRGKHYNEQFF	TGTGCCAGTAGCCCCCCACGGCGCGGGAAGCATTACAATGAGCAGTTCTTC
TRBJ1-2	TRBV6-1	TRBD1	many	CASSWDRANGYTF	TGTGCCAGCAGCTGGGACAGGGCGAATGGCTACACCTTC
TRBJ1-1	TRBV6-1	TRBD1	many	CASRGTGRNTEAFF	TGTGCCAGCAGGGGGACAGGGAGGAACACTGAAGCTTTCTTT
TRBJ2-7	TRBV5-1	-	many	CASSPRGRSYEQYF	TGCGCCAGCAGCCCGCGGGGCAGATCCTACGAGCAGTACTTC
TRBJ1-1	TRBV12-3/TRBV12-4	TRBD1	few	CASSLPPGQGPEAFF	TGTGCCAGCAGTTTACCCCCGGGACAGGGGCCCGAAGCTTTCTTT